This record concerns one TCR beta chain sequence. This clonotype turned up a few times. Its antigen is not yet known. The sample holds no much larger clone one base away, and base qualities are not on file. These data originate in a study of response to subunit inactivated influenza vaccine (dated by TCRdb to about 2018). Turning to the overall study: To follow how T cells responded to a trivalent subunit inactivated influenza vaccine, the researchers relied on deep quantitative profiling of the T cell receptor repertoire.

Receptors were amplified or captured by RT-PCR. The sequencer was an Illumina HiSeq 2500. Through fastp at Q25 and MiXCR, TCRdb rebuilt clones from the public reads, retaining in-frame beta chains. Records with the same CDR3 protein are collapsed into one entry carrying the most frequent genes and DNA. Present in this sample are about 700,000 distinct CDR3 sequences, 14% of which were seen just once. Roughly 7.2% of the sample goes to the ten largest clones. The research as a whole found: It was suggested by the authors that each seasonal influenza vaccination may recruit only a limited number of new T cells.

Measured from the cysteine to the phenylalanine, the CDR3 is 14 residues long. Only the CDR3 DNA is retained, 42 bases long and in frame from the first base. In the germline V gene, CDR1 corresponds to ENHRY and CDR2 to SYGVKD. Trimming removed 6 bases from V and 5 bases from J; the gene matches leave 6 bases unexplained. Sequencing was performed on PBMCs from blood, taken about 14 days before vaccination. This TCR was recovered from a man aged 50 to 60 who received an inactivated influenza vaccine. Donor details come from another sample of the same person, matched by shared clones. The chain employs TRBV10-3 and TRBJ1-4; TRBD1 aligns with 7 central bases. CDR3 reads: CAISRQGRNEKLFF. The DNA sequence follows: TGTGCCATCAGCAGACAGGGACGAAATGAAAAACTGTTTTTT.